The following is a T cell receptor beta chain sequence with its context. Its cognate antigen is unknown. The data stem from a study of cytomegalovirus exposure and HLA in healthy donors. General study findings and limits: Later on, an analysis showed TCR association rates differing by HLA locus, with DRB1 the most and HLA-C the fewest. What TCR beta sequences reportedly achieved was accurate prediction of HLA-A and HLA-B alleles in most subjects.

These donors, healthy bone marrow donors, were studied. The study ran its PCR with 60 Vbeta and 13 Jbeta primers. Here immunoSEQ multiplex PCR was the method, and the copy in TCRdb shows in-frame clones only, minus some. This table holds 150,000 to 200,000 clones, about three quarters found once. The CDR3 extends over 16 amino acids. The junction had 4 bases not matched to a gene; V was cut back by 0 bases and J by 0 bases. The germline CDR1 and CDR2 sequences are GTSNPN and SVGIG (reference sequence). Sequencing used PBMCs. The TCR sequence derives from a woman in her forties in good health and CMV-seropositive. The chain carries TRBV30 and TRBJ2-3, with TRBD2 matching 9 bases. The CDR3 sequence: CAWSVASGTSTDTQYF. The CDR3 coding sequence is TGTGCCTGGAGTGTTGCTAGCGGGACGAGCACAGATACGCAGTATTTT.